The rows below give T cell receptor beta chains drawn from one sample of a study of blood T cell repertoires in COVID-19. The data were produced by immunoSEQ multiplex PCR, yet TCRdb's version contains in-frame clones alone and is incomplete. The profile covers about 90,000 clones, with 80% appearing a single time and 10% to 13% taken by the ten largest. The sequencing sample was made of peripheral blood. Receptors originate from a woman between 70 and 85 years old with acute or convalescent COVID-19. Both conserved end residues are part of each CDR3. The order of the fields is clone size, D gene, V gene, J gene, CDR3 DNA, CDR3 protein. The D gene is left open where the match is weak. Not all rows give a size; the values are once, few, many and, for expanded clones, a class.

>-|TRBD1|TRBV6-2/TRBV6-3|TRBJ1-1
TGTGCCAGCAGTTGGGTAAACAGGGGATTGAACACTGAAGCTTTCTTT
CASSWVNRGLNTEAFF
>-|-|TRBV2|TRBJ2-5
TGTGCCAGCAGTAAGACCGACAGGGCGGGGGAGACCCAGTACTTC
CASSKTDRAGETQYF
>-|-|TRBV5-5|TRBJ1-1
TGTGCCAGCAAAATAGCCGGTGGCACTGAAGCTTTCTTT
CASKIAGGTEAFF
>-|TRBD2|TRBV5-1|TRBJ2-1
TGCGCCAGCAGCTTCGGACTAGCGGGTTGGTTCGACAATGAGCAGTTCTTC
CASSFGLAGWFDNEQFF
>-|TRBD1|TRBV7-9|TRBJ1-5
TGTGCCAGCAGCCAGGGACAGCTAAATCAGCCCCAGCATTTT
CASSQGQLNQPQHF
>-|TRBD1|TRBV18|TRBJ2-3
TGTGCCAGCTCAACGACAGGGGGCACAGATACGCAGTATTTT
CASSTTGGTDTQYF
>-|-|TRBV4-2|TRBJ1-2
TGTGCCAGCAGCCAAGATTTGGGGGGGGACTATGGCTACACCTTC
CASSQDLGGDYGYTF
>-|TRBD1|TRBV7-3|TRBJ2-6
TGTGCCAGCAGTCTTACAGGGGCGCTGGGGGCCAACGTCCTGACTTTC
CASSLTGALGANVLTF
>-|TRBD2|TRBV5-1|TRBJ2-1
TGCGCCAGCAGTTACCTAGCGGGCTCCTACAATGAGCAGTTCTTC
CASSYLAGSYNEQFF
>-|TRBD1|TRBV10-3|TRBJ1-5
TGTGCCATCAGGAGGACAGGGGGCGAGCCCCAGCATTTT
CAIRRTGGEPQHF
>-|TRBD2|TRBV30|TRBJ2-1
TGTGCCTGGAGCGGGGGGACTAGCGCAGCCCCCTACAATGAGCAGTTCTTC
CAWSGGTSAAPYNEQFF
>-|-|TRBV7-9|TRBJ2-7
TGTGCCAGCAGCTTAGTGCGGACTATAAACGAGCAGTACTTC
CASSLVRTINEQYF
>-|-|TRBV5-4|TRBJ2-5
TGTGCCAGCAGCTTGGCAGCGGTGAAAGAGACCCAGTACTTC
CASSLAAVKETQYF
>-|TRBD2|TRBV19|TRBJ2-1
TGTGCCAGTAGTAGAGCGGGAGGGTCAAATGAGCAGTTCTTC
CASSRAGGSNEQFF
>-|-|TRBV4-1|TRBJ1-5
TGCGCCAGCAGCCTTGACAGGAGTCAGCCCCAGCATTTT
CASSLDRSQPQHF
>-|-|TRBV30|TRBJ2-7
TGTGCCTGGAGTAATGGCGGCGAGCAGTACTTC
CAWSNGGEQYF
>-|-|TRBV5-1|TRBJ1-4
TGCGCCAGCAGCATGGACAGTGCAGCTAATGAAAAACTGTTTTTT
CASSMDSAANEKLFF
>-|-|TRBV10-3|TRBJ2-2
TGTGCCATCAGTGAGATTGGGGGCCGGGACGGGGAGCTGTTTTTT
CAISEIGGRDGELFF
>-|-|TRBV5-1|TRBJ2-7
TGCGCCAGCAGCCCGGGACATCACTACGAGCAGTACTTC
CASSPGHHYEQYF
>-|-|TRBV28|TRBJ1-1
TGTGCCAGCAGATGGGCTATGAACACTGAAGCTTTCTTT
CASRWAMNTEAFF
>-|TRBD2|TRBV13|TRBJ2-1
TGTGCCAGCAGCCCCCCAGCGGGAGGGCCGGCGAGTGAGCAGTTCTTC
CASSPPAGGPASEQFF
>-|-|TRBV10-3|TRBJ1-5
TGTGCCACCTGGGGTACAGGGTCCAATCAGCCCCAGCATTTT
CATWGTGSNQPQHF
>-|TRBD2|TRBV27|TRBJ2-3
TGTGCCAGCAGCCGCACCCGGGGGGGAAGCACAGATACGCAGTATTTT
CASSRTRGGSTDTQYF
>-|-|TRBV19|TRBJ1-5
TGTGCCAGTAGACCTCGCGGAGGGGATAGCAATCAGCCCCAGCATTTT
CASRPRGGDSNQPQHF
>-|-|TRBV6-4|TRBJ2-3
TGTGCCAGGGTGTCGGGGAACACAGATACGCAGTATTTT
CARVSGNTDTQYF
>-|TRBD1|TRBV5-1|TRBJ1-4
TGCGCCAGCAGCTCGTACAGGGGGGCAAATGAAAAACTGTTTTTT
CASSSYRGANEKLFF
>-|-|TRBV9|TRBJ2-5
TGTGCCAGCAGCCCCGGAGTGCAGGGGCAAGAGACCCAGTACTTC
CASSPGVQGQETQYF
>-|-|TRBV19|TRBJ1-2
TGTGCCAGTGGGGCCGGGACAACCGTAGGTGGCTACACCTTC
CASGAGTTVGGYTF
>-|-|TRBV2|TRBJ1-1
TGTGCCAGCAGTGAGTTTACAGGGCGGGGGACTGAAGCTTTCTTT
CASSEFTGRGTEAFF
>-|-|TRBV19|TRBJ2-3
TGTGCCAGTAGTATCAGGGATGGCACAGATACGCAGTATTTT
CASSIRDGTDTQYF
>-|TRBD1|TRBV19|TRBJ2-7
TGTGCCAGTAGTACCGGGACAGGGTCCTACGAGCAGTACTTC
CASSTGTGSYEQYF
>once|TRBD1|TRBV7-9|TRBJ1-2
TGTGCCAGCAGCTTAGGGGGACAGGGTTTGTATGGCTACACCTTC
CASSLGGQGLYGYTF
>-|TRBD1|TRBV28|TRBJ1-2
TGTGCCAGCAGTTGGGCAGGGGGCTATGGCTACACCTTC
CASSWAGGYGYTF
>-|TRBD1|TRBV7-2|TRBJ1-4
TGTGCCAGCAGCTTTCAGGGACAGGGAACTAATGAAAAACTGTTTTTT
CASSFQGQGTNEKLFF
>-|-|TRBV18|TRBJ1-2
TGTGCCAGCTCACCGAGTCGGGAAATCTATGGCTACACCTTC
CASSPSREIYGYTF